This TCR beta chain stems from a study of blood T cell repertoires in COVID-19. Per the original data handling: Quantification of nucleated cells was approximated via reference gene primer amplification. Clones were sequenced by immunoSEQ multiplex PCR, and TCRdb holds only the in-frame ones, with some missing. That table furnishes V, J and clone size, whereas the DNA furnished D and trimming. The data hold 200,000 to 250,000 clones, with around 84% observed a single time. CDR1 is SGHDN, CDR2 FVKESK, per germline. CDR3 length: 14 amino acids. V was pared by 4 bases and J by 8 bases, with 6 bases of the junction left unmatched. This clone was detected only once.

Sequencing was performed on peripheral blood. This clonotype originated in a man aged 45 to 65 with acute or convalescent COVID-19. The rearrangement joins TRBV14 to TRBJ2-1, with 9 bases aligning to TRBD2. The CDR3 loop is CASSLPGLAYEQFF. CDR3 DNA sequence: TGTGCCAGCAGCCTCCCGGGACTAGCATATGAGCAGTTCTTC.